Following are 18 T cell receptor beta chains from one sample sequenced in a study of shared clonotypes between healthy human individuals. The method was immunoSEQ multiplex PCR; TCRdb's version includes in-frame clones alone and lacks a portion of them. The sample carries roughly 2.5 million clones, approximately 92% recorded once. Sequencing input: naive CD4+ T cells sorted from blood. Noted subset: CD45RA+ positively selected. The receptor source for this set is a man between 18 and 35 years old in good health.

The rearrangement links TRBV13 to TRBJ2-3; a weak D match, TRBD1 (6 bases). Per the germline V gene, CDR1 is PRHDT and CDR2 is FYEKMQ (reference sequence). V lost 5 bases to trimming and J lost 3 bases, with 12 bases between them. This CDR3 has 14 amino acids. This CDR3 reads CASSQWTATDTQYF. In DNA, the CDR3 is TGTGCCAGCAGCCAATGGACAGCAACAGATACGCAGTATTTT.

The chain recombines TRBV10-3 with TRBJ2-7, with 10 bases fitting TRBD2. V trimming: 4 bases; J trimming: 2 bases; junction bases outside the gene matches: 8. This CDR3 has 16 amino acids. Germline V gene data show CDR1 as ENHRY and CDR2 as SYGVKD. The CDR3: CAISAAPSGGAYEQYF. CDR3 DNA sequence: TGTGCCATCAGTGCCGCCCCTAGCGGGGGAGCCTACGAGCAGTACTTC.

The rearrangement links TRBV9 to TRBJ2-7; D remains unclear. This CDR3 comprises 15 residues. Per the germline V gene, CDR1 is SGDLS and CDR2 is YYNGEE. Trimming took off 1 base at V and 3 bases at J, with 14 bases between the two ends. The CDR3 is CASSVTNGVSYEQYF. The CDR3 DNA reads as TGTGCCAGCAGCGTAACGAACGGTGTAAGCTACGAGCAGTACTTC.

For this clone: Additional DNA sequences in this sample encode the identical CDR3. DNA for the CDR3: TGTGCCAGCAGCCTTGGGGTAACCGGGGCCAACGTCCTGACTTTC. Translated, it gives CASSLGVTGANVLTF. The V and J genes are TRBV7-2 and TRBJ2-6; the D is unclear. Germline CDR1 reads SGHTA; CDR2 reads FQGNSA. The CDR3 has 15 residues. V shed 5 bases and J shed 4 bases, with 12 bases lying between them. Supplemented by reference TRBV7-2 and TRBJ2-6, the full variable domain reads GAGVSQSPSNKVTEKGKDVELRCDPISGHTALYWYRQSLGQGLEFLIYFQGNSAPDKSGLPSDRFSAERTGGSVSTLTIQRTQQEDSAVYLCASSLGVTGANVLTFGAGSRLTVL.

Comments on this clone: Other DNA sequences of this sample code for an identical CDR3. This chain connects TRBV9 to TRBJ2-5; D might be TRBD2 (5 bases). Germline CDR1 reads SGDLS; CDR2 reads YYNGEE. This CDR3 spans 13 amino acids. Trimming stripped 2 bases from V and 2 bases from J, with 7 bases between. The CDR3 loop reads CASSVDFQETQYF. CDR3 sequence (DNA): TGTGCCAGCAGCGTGGACTTTCAAGAGACCCAGTACTTC.

This chain joins TRBV19 and TRBJ2-7, with D maybe TRBD1 (6 bases). This CDR3 has 14 amino acids. With 5 bases removed from V and 3 bases from J, the gap between germline ends came to 14 bases. Germline-derived CDR1 and CDR2 are LNHDA and SQIVND (reference sequence). DNA for the CDR3: TGTGCCAGTAGTGAATTCGGGACACTCTACGAGCAGTACTTC. Translation gives CASSEFGTLYEQYF. The variable domain in full, completed from reference TRBV19 and TRBJ2-7, reads DGGITQSPKYLFRKEGQNVTLSCEQNLNHDAMYWYRQDPGQGLRLIYYSQIVNDFQKGDIAEGYSVSREKKESFPLTVTSAQKNPTAFYLCASSEFGTLYEQYFGPGTRLTVT.

Concerning this clone itself: This same CDR3 is encoded by further DNA sequences in the sample. The chain employs TRBV5-1 and TRBJ2-3; 7 bases align to TRBD2. Germline V gene sequence: CDR1 SGHRS, CDR2 YFSETQ. Trimming at V came to 4 bases and at J to 3 bases, leaving 8 bases not matched to a gene. The CDR3 totals 15 residues. CDR3 amino acids: CASSLGGSRTDTQYF. CDR3 coding DNA: TGCGCCAGCAGCCTGGGGGGGAGTCGTACAGATACGCAGTATTTT.

The CDR3, as DNA: TGTGCCAGCAGCTTAGACTACCCAGGAAACACCATATATTTT. Amino acids: CASSLDYPGNTIYF. The chain couples TRBV7-6 to TRBJ1-3; D gene unclear. The CDR3 runs to 14 residues. The V gene lost 1 base and the J gene lost 4 bases, with 8 bases spanning the gap. The germline V gene encodes CDR1 SGHVS and CDR2 FNYEAQ.

V and J are TRBV10-3 and TRBJ1-3; maybe TRBD1 (5 bases). V shed 7 bases and J shed 0 bases, with 10 bases lying between them. The CDR3 length is 14 residues. Germline loops: CDR1 ENHRY, CDR2 SYGVKD. DNA for the CDR3: TGTGCCATCAAGGGGAGCACCTCTGGAAACACCATATATTTT. Its translation is CAIKGSTSGNTIYF.

The chain uses TRBV28 and TRBJ1-2, with D tentatively TRBD1 (6 bases). Germline lookup yields CDR1 MDHEN and CDR2 SYDVKM. CDR3 length: 15 amino acids. Deletions cut 3 bases from V and 0 bases from J, with 11 bases between. CDR3 DNA sequence: TGTGCCAGCAGTTTGACAGGCAGAACTAACTATGGCTACACCTTC. This translates into CASSLTGRTNYGYTF.

This rearrangement joins TRBV5-5 to TRBJ1-6; 8 bases map to TRBD1. The CDR3 runs to 19 residues. Germline V gene lookup returns CDR1 SGHKS and CDR2 YYEKEE (reference sequence). The V and J ends lost 0 bases and 3 bases, in that order; junction bases with no gene match: 11. The CDR3 nucleotides read TGTGCCAGCAGCTTGGGGCCTGCCGACAGGGGTAACTATAATTCACCCCTCCACTTT. It specifies CASSLGPADRGNYNSPLHF.

This CDR3 is CASSGFAGTGANVLTF. The CDR3 DNA sequence: TGTGCCAGCAGTGGGTTCGCCGGGACTGGGGCCAACGTCCTGACTTTC. V is TRBV2 and J is TRBJ2-6; TRBD2 might be the D (5 bases). Trimming took off 4 bases at V and 2 bases at J, with 12 bases between the two ends. CDR1 and CDR2 from the germline V gene are SNHLY and FYNNEI. The CDR3 is 16 amino acids.

V is TRBV10-3 and J is TRBJ2-5, with D possibly TRBD2 on 6 matching bases. CDR3 size: 15 residues. V lost 4 bases to trimming and J lost 1 base, with 13 bases between them. Germline-derived CDR1 and CDR2 are ENHRY and SYGVKD. The CDR3 loop reads CAISGKGLSQETQYF. CDR3 sequence (DNA): TGTGCCATCAGTGGTAAGGGACTCAGCCAAGAGACCCAGTACTTC.

CDR3 nucleotide sequence: TGTGCCAGCAGTTTTGCACAACTCGGCGGTGAGCAGTTCTTC. Its protein is CASSFAQLGGEQFF. This chain links TRBV27 with TRBJ2-1; unclear D gene. Germline V CDR1 and CDR2: MNHEY, SMNVEV (reference sequence). This CDR3 spans 14 amino acids. V was trimmed by 3 bases and J by 9 bases, leaving 15 bases between them.

J is TRBJ2-1 and V is TRBV19, with D unclear. Germline V gene sequence: CDR1 LNHDA, CDR2 SQIVND (reference sequence). This CDR3 spans 12 amino acids. The V end lost 4 bases, the J end lost 5 bases, and 6 bases lay between the germline ends. The CDR3 DNA sequence: TGTGCCAGTAGTAAAACTAACAATGAGCAGTTCTTC. This sequence encodes CASSKTNNEQFF.

This chain joins TRBV6-6 and TRBJ1-3, with a weak D call TRBD1 (6 bases). Trimming left V 7 bases short and J 0 bases short, with 16 bases between. The CDR3 contains 16 residues. Germline lookup yields CDR1 MNHNY and CDR2 SVGAGI (reference sequence). The CDR3 region is CASTRGQFHSGNTIYF. The CDR3 DNA reads as TGTGCCAGCACCAGAGGACAGTTCCACTCTGGAAACACCATATATTTT.

This chain uses TRBV29-1 with TRBJ2-7, with 14 nucleotides matching TRBD2. Germline-derived CDR1 and CDR2 are SQVTM and ANQGSEA. The trim removed 5 bases at V and 2 bases at J, leaving 2 bases unmatched. The CDR3 runs to 14 residues. CDR3 sequence: CSVRTSGGTYEQYF. The CDR3 nucleotides are TGCAGCGTTCGGACTAGCGGGGGGACCTACGAGCAGTACTTC.

The chain carries TRBV30 and TRBJ2-5, with 7 bases identical to TRBD1. The length of the CDR3 is 13 residues. CDR1 is GTSNPN and CDR2 is SVGIG in the germline V gene (reference sequence). V was pared by 2 bases and J by 11 bases, with 11 bases of the junction left unmatched. The CDR3 protein is CAWSTTGTWEQYF. Written as DNA, the CDR3 is TGTGCCTGGAGTACGACAGGGACCTGGGAGCAGTACTTC.